This record concerns one T cell receptor beta chain sequence. In the original analysis: By means of reference gene primer amplification, nucleated cell counts were estimated. Here immunoSEQ multiplex PCR was the method, and the copy in TCRdb shows in-frame clones only, minus some. D and trimming were read from the DNA, whereas the V and J calls and clone size are those reported in that table. Of about 280,000 clones listed, more than 75% are singletons. Looked up from germline, CDR1 is SGHNT and CDR2 is YYREEE (reference sequence). The CDR3 runs to 17 residues. Trimming cost V 2 bases and J 2 bases; bases outside gene matches: 8. The source of the sample is a study of blood T cell repertoires in COVID-19. Overall study: There were acute and convalescent COVID-19 samples, and they came from the United States, Italy and Spain. T cells, B-cell-depleted T cells, or PBMCs supplied cDNA or gDNA.

The receptor was isolated from a man aged 40-49 years with active or convalescent COVID-19. The chain links TRBV5-4 to TRBJ2-3; 10 bases fit TRBD2. The specimen sequenced was peripheral blood. The CDR3 reads CASSFRRAGGVTDTQYF. The CDR3 region has the DNA TGTGCCAGCAGCTTTCGCCGAGCGGGGGGGGTCACAGATACGCAGTATTTT. The variable domain in full, with the rest retrieved from reference TRBV5-4 and TRBJ2-3, is ETGVTQSPTHLIKTRGQQVTLRCSSQSGHNTVSWYQQALGQGPQFIFQYYREEENGRGNFPPRFSGLQFPNYSSELNVNALELDDSALYLCASSFRRAGGVTDTQYFGPGTRLTVL.